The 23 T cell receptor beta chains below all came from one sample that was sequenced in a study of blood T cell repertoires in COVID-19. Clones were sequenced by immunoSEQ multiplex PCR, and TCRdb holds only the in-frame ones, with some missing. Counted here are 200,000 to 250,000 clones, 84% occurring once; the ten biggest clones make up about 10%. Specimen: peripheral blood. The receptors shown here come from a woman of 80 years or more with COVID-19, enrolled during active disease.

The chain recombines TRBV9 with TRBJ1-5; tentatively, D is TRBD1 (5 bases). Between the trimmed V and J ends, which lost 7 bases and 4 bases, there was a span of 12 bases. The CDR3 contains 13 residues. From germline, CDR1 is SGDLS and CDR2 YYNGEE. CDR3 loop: CASSGHPNQPQHF. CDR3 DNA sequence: TGTGCCAGCTCTGGACACCCAAATCAGCCCCAGCATTTT.

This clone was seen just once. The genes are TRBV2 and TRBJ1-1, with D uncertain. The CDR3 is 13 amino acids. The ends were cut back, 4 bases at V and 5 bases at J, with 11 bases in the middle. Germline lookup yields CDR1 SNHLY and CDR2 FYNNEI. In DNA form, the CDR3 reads TGTGCCAGCAGTGTGTATCTCGGGACTGAAGCTTTCTTT. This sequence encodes CASSVYLGTEAFF.

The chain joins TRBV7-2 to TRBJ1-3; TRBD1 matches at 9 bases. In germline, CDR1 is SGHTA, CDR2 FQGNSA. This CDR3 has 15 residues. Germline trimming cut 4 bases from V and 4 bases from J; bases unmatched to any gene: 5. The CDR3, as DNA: TGTGCCAGCAGCTACTCCGGGACAGGGGGAAACACCATATATTTT. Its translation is CASSYSGTGGNTIYF.

CDR3 in amino acids: CASSYRSDRNYGYTF. The DNA for the CDR3 is TGTGCCAGCAGTTACCGAAGTGACAGGAACTATGGCTACACCTTC. J is TRBJ1-2 and V is TRBV6-5, with D perhaps TRBD1 (6 bases). Germline V lookup: CDR1 MNHEY, CDR2 SVGAGI. The V end was cut by 2 bases, the J end by 2 bases, with 12 bases between. The CDR3 extends over 15 amino acids.

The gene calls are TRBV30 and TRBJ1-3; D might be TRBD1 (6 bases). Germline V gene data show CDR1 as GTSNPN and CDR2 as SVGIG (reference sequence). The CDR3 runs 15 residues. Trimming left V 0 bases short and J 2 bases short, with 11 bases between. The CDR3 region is CAWSVGGQAGNTIYF. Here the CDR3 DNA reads TGTGCCTGGAGTGTGGGGGGGCAGGCTGGAAACACCATATATTTT.

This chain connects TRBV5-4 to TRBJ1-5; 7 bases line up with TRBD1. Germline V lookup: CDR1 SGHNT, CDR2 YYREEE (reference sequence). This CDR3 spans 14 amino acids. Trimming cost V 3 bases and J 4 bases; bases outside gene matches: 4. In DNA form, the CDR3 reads TGTGCCAGCAGCTACGACAGGGAGAATCAGCCCCAGCATTTT. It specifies CASSYDRENQPQHF. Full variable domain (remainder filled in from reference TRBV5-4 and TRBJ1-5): ETGVTQSPTHLIKTRGQQVTLRCSSQSGHNTVSWYQQALGQGPQFIFQYYREEENGRGNFPPRFSGLQFPNYSSELNVNALELDDSALYLCASSYDRENQPQHFGDGTRLSIL.

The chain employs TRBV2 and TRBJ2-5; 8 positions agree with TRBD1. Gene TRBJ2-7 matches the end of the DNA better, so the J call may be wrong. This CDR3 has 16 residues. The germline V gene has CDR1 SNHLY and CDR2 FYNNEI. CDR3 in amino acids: CASRPQLGQGVYEQYF. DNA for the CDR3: TGTGCCAGCAGACCCCAGTTAGGACAGGGAGTCTACGAGCAGTACTTC.

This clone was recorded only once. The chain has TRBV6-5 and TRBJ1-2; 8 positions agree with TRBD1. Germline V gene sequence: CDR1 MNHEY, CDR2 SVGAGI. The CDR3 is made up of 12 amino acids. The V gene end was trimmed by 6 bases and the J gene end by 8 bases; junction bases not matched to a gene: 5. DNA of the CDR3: TGTGCCAGCAGGGCAGGGGGCCGGGGCTACACCTTC. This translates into CASRAGGRGYTF.

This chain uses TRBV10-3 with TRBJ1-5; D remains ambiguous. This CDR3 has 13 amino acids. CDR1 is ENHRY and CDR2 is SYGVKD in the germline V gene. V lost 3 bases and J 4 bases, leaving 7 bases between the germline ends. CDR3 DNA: TGTGCCATCAGTGAAGCGGGGAATCAGCCCCAGCATTTT. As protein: CAISEAGNQPQHF.

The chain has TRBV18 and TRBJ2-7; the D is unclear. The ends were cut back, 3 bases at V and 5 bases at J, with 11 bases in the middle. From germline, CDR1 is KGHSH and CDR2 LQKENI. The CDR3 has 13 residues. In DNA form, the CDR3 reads TGTGCCAGCTCACCCCCTCTCAGGAACGAGCAGTACTTC. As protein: CASSPPLRNEQYF.

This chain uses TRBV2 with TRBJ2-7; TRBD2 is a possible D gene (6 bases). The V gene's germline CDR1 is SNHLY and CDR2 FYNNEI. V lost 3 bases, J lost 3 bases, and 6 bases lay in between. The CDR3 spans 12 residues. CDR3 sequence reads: CASSEGGYEQYV. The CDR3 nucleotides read TGTGCCAGCAGTGAGGGAGGCTACGAGCAGTACGTC.

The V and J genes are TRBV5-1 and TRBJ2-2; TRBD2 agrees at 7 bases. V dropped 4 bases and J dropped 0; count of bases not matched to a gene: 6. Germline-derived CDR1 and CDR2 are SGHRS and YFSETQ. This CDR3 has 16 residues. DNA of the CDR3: TGCGCCAGCAGCCAAGCTAGCGGAACGAACACCGGGGAGCTGTTTTTT. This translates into CASSQASGTNTGELFF.

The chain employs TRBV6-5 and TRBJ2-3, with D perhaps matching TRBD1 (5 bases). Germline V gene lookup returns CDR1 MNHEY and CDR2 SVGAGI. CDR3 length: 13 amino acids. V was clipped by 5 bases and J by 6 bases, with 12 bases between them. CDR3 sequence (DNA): TGTGCCAGCAGTAGGGCAGGGCCCGATACGCAGTATTTT. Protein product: CASSRAGPDTQYF.

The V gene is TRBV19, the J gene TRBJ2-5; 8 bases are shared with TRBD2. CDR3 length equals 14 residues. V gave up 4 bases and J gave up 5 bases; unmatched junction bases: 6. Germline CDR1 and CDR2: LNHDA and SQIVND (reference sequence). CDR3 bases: TGTGCCAGTAGTACCGGTTTAGCGGGGGAGACCCAGTACTTC. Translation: CASSTGLAGETQYF.

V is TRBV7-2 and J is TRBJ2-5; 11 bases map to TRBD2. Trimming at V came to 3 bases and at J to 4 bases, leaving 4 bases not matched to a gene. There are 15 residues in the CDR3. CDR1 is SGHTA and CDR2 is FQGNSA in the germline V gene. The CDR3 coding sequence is TGTGCCAGCAGCTTTAGCGGGGGGGCCGGAGAGACCCAGTACTTC. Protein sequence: CASSFSGGAGETQYF.

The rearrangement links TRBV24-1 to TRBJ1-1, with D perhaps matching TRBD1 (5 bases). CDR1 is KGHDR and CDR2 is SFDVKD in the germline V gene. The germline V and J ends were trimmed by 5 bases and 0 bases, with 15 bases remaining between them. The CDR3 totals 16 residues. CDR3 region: CATSGGPPGMNTEAFF. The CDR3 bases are TGTGCCACCAGTGGGGGCCCACCAGGGATGAACACTGAAGCTTTCTTT.

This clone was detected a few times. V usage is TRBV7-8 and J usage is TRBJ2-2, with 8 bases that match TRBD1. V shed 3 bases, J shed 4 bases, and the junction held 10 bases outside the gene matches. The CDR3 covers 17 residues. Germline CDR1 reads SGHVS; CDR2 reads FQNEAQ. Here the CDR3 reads CASSFLTGGAGTGELFF. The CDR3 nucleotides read TGTGCCAGCAGCTTTCTTACAGGGGGAGCAGGCACCGGGGAGCTGTTTTTT.

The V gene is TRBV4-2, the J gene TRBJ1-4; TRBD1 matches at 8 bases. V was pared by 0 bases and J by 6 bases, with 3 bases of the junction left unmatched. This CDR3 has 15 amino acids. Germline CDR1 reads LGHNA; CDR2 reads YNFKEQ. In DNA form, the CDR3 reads TGTGCCAGCAGCCAAGAGCAGACAGGGGATGAAAAACTGTTTTTT. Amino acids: CASSQEQTGDEKLFF.

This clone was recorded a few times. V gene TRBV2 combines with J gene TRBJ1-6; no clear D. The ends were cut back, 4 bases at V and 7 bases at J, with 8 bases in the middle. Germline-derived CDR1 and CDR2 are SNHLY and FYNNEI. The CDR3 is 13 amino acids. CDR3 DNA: TGTGCCAGCAGTGCAGCCGTCAATTCACCCCTCCACTTT. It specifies CASSAAVNSPLHF.

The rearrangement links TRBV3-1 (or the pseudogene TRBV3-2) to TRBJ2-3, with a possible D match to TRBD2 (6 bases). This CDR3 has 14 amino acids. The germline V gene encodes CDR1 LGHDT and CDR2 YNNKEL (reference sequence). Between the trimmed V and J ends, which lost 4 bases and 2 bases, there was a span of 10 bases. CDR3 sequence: CASSLGGNTDTQYF. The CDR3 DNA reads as TGTGCCAGCAGCCTTGGGGGGAACACAGATACGCAGTATTTT.

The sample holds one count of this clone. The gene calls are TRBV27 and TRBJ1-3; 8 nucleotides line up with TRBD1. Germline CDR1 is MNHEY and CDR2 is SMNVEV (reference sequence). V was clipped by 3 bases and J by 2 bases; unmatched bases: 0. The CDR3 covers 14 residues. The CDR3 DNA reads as TGTGCCAGCAGTTTGACAGGGGCTGGAAACACCATATATTTT. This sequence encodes CASSLTGAGNTIYF.

The CDR3 nucleotides are TGTGCCAGCAGAGGCAGGGCGCTTGCTAACTATGGCTACACCTTC. Protein sequence: CASRGRALANYGYTF. The chain employs TRBV28 and TRBJ1-2, with D possibly being TRBD1 (5 bases). V was clipped by 6 bases and J by 0 bases, with 14 bases between them. The CDR3 extends over 15 amino acids. CDR1 MDHEN and CDR2 SYDVKM come from the germline V gene.

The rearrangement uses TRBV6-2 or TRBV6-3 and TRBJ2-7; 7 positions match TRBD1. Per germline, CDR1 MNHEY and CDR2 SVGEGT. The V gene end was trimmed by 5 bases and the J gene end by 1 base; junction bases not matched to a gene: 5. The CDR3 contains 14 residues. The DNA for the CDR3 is TGTGCCAGCAGTCGACAGGGAGCTTCCTACGAGCAGTACTTC. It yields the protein CASSRQGASYEQYF.